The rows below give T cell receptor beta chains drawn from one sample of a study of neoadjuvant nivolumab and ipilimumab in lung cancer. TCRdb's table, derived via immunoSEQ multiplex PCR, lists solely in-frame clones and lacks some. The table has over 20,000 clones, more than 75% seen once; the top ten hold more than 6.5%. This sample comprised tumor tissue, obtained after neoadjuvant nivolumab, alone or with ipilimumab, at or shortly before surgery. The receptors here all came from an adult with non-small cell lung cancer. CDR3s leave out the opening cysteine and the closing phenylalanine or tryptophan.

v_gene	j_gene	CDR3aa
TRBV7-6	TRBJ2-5	ASSLVLAGGVQY
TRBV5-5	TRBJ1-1	ASITAVEAF
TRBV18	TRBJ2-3	ASSPTRGGSDTQY
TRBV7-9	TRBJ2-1	ASSKDRGSGTSGVNEQF
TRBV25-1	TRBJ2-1	ASSAAVGDEQF
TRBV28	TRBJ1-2	ASTSRTATYGYT
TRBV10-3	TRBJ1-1	AIGPGGYTEAF
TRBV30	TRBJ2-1	AWSPIVSFNEQF
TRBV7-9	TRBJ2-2	ASSLSGTVNTGELF
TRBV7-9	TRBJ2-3	ASSLGEGGTDTQY
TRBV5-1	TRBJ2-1	ASSRGGGRGYNEQF
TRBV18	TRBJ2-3	ASSPDSATDTQY
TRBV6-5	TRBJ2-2	ASSYPDTGELF
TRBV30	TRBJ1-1	AWNPGQGKAF
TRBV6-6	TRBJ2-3	ASSIAGGEQY
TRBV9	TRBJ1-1	ASQAQGSAEAF
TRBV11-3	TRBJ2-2	ASSLRLADTGELF
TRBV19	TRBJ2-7	ASSITRTAYEQY
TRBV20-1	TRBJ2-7	SAGRPPVP
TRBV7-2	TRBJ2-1	ASSPRDSPPYNEQF
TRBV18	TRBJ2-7	ASSVAGTGGHEQY
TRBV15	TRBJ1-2	ATSTWGSLGDGYT
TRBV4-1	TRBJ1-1	ASSLALGQGAPFMNTEAF
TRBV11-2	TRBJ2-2	ASSQTGKNTGELF
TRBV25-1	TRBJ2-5	ASSEYMDLRETQY
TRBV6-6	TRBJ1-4	ASSYSRVFREKLF
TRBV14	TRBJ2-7	ASSQGRSDEQY
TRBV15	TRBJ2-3	ATSRVRTSPSTDTQY
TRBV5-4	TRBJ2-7	ASSQDPGLAGAFHEQY
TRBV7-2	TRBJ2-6	ASSLFSSGSSGANVLT
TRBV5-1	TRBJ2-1	ASSLEQLEQF
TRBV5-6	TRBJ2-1	ASSLGLEQF
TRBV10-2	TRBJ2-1	ASSEGAGKQF
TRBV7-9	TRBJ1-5	ASSLEVAGYGGNQPQH
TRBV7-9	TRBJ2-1	ASSPRVYNEQF
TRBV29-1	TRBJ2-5	SVEQQETQY
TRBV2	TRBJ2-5	ASSHSSGGQETQY
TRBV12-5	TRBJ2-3	ASGRLSTTDTQY
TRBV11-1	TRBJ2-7	ASSFRLGQGKYEQY
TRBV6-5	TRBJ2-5	ASSSGFQETQY
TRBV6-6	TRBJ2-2	ASNGIQGSGELF
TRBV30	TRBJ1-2	AWSGGGENYGYT
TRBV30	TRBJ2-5	AWGPGFGQETQY
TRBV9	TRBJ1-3	ASSVGDSGNTIY
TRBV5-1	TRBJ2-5	ASSLSRGETQY
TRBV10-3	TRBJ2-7	AISDQGMNSYEQY
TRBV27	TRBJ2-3	ASSSPGYTQY
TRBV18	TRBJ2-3	ASSPGRSVDTQY
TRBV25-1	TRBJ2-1	ASSDPVLFGKGQF
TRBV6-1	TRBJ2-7	ASSGGLAGNSYEQY
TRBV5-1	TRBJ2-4	ASSLGGTADIQY
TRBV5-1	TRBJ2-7	ASSRDRDEQY
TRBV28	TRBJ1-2	ASRNFANYGYT
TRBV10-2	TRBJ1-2	ASGETWDSNYGYT